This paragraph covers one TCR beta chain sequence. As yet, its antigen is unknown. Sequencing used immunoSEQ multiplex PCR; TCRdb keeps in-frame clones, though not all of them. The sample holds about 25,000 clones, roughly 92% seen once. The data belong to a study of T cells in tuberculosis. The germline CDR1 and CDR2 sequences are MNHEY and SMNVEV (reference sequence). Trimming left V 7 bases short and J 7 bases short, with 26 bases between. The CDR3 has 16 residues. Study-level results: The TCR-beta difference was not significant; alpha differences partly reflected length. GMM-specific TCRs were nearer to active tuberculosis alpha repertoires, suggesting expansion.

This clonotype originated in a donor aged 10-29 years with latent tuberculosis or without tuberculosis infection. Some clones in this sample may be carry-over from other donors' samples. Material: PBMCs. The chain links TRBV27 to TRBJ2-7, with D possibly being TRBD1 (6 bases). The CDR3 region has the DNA TGTGCCAGCACCCGGCAGGGGCCGGTTGTGTCTGGAGAGCAGTACTTC. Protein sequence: CASTRQGPVVSGEQYF.